This TCR beta chain was profiled in a study of shared clonotypes between healthy human individuals. Naive CD8 cells were CD45RO-negative, positively selected for CCR7, excluding terminally differentiated effector memory CD45RA+ cells. The germline V gene encodes CDR1 LNHDA and CDR2 SQIVND (reference sequence). The length of the CDR3 is 16 residues. The ends lost 5 bases at V and 3 bases at J; junction bases unmatched: 9. TCRdb keeps only in-frame clones here, not all; method: immunoSEQ multiplex PCR. The profile shows about 2.2 million clones, 93% of them singletons. The sequencing sample was made of naive CD8+ T cells from PBMCs. The chain links TRBV19 to TRBJ1-2; the match to TRBD1 covers 10 bases. This TCR was recovered from a man aged 18-30 years in good health. Some clones in this sample may be carry-over from other donors' samples. CDR3 residues: CASSYGTGVGYYGYTF. The CDR3 DNA reads as TGTGCCAGTAGTTACGGGACAGGGGTAGGGTACTATGGCTACACCTTC.